The 16 T cell receptor beta chains below come from one sample, sequenced in a study of T cell repertoires in cytomegalovirus infection. TCRdb recomputed calls from the reads with MiXCR, one row per CDR3 protein. The profile covers 900,000 to 950,000 distinct CDR3 sequences, with around 29% appearing a single time and roughly an eighth taken by the ten largest. The antigens for these receptors are not known. The starting material was cultured CD8+ T cells from PBMCs, obtained from culture after CMV antigen stimulation. Receptor source: a human donor in good health (CMV status not recorded). Some clones in this sample may be carry-over from other donors' samples.

This clonotype was detected ten times or more. This chain uses TRBV7-9 with TRBJ1-1; D not resolved. Trimming removed 4 bases from V and 1 base from J, with 7 bases in between. CDR3 length: 13 residues. Germline CDR1 SEHNR, CDR2 FQNEAQ (reference sequence). The CDR3 is CASSSPANTEAFF. CDR3 nucleotides: TGTGCCAGCAGCTCCCCGGCGAACACTGAAGCTTTCTTT.

The sample holds many counts of this clonotype. This rearrangement joins TRBV7-9 to TRBJ2-1; 9 nucleotides line up with TRBD1. Per germline, CDR1 SEHNR and CDR2 FQNEAQ (reference sequence). J lost 5 bases, V lost 0 bases, and 5 bases had no gene match. There are 16 residues in the CDR3. The CDR3 sequence is CASSLAWTGEDNEQFF. DNA of the CDR3: TGTGCCAGCAGCTTAGCCTGGACAGGGGAGGACAATGAGCAGTTCTTC. Looking up the rest from reference TRBV7-9 and TRBJ2-1 gives the full variable domain: DTGVSQNPRHKITKRGQNVTFRCDPISEHNRLYWYRQTLGQGPEFLTYFQNEAQLEKSRLLSDRFSAERPKGSFSTLEIQRTEQGDSAMYLCASSLAWTGEDNEQFFGPGTRLTVL.

A few counts support this clonotype. The chain has TRBV6-5 and TRBJ1-2; D gene unclear. The length of the CDR3 is 14 residues. Between the trimmed V and J ends, which lost 2 bases and 7 bases, there was a span of 14 bases. Germline CDR1 is MNHEY and CDR2 is SVGAGI. The CDR3 region is CASSYGDLGVGYTF. The DNA of the CDR3 is TGTGCCAGCAGTTACGGTGACCTAGGAGTTGGCTACACCTTC.

J is TRBJ1-5 and V is TRBV9; D unresolved. CDR1 is SGDLS, CDR2 YYNGEE, per germline. V dropped 0 bases and J dropped 6 bases, with 10 bases sitting between them. The CDR3 loop spans 14 amino acids. Here the CDR3 DNA reads TGTGCCAGCAGCGTAGGATCCGCCTTTCAGCCCCAGCATTTT. This codes for CASSVGSAFQPQHF.

The chain's CDR3 is CASGLVIESNQPQHF. CDR3 coding DNA: TGTGCTAGTGGTTTGGTTATAGAAAGCAATCAGCCCCAGCATTTT. The chain joins TRBV12-5 to TRBJ1-5; D not certain. Germline V gene sequence: CDR1 LGHNT, CDR2 FRNRAP. V lost 0 bases to trimming and J lost 1 base, with 7 bases between them. The CDR3 consists of 15 residues.

As for this clonotype: The junction shows a germline mismatch at one end, possibly a read error. The chain has TRBV6-1 and TRBJ2-5, with D unclear. Looked up from germline, CDR1 is MNHNS and CDR2 is SASEGT. The CDR3 spans 11 residues. The CDR3 DNA reads as TGTGTCAGCAGTAACCAAGAGACCCAGTACTTC. This gives the protein CVSSNQETQYF.

This clonotype was detected ten times or more. The V gene is TRBV11-1, the J gene TRBJ1-2, with D unresolved. The CDR3 has 12 residues. V was trimmed by 2 bases and J by 10 bases, leaving 11 bases between them. CDR1 and CDR2 (germline): SGHAT, FQDESV (reference sequence). CDR3: CASSLYADDYTF. The CDR3 region has the DNA TGTGCCAGCAGCTTATACGCGGATGACTACACCTTC.

This clonotype has just a few counts. The chain employs TRBV6-1 and TRBJ2-3, with 14 positions matching TRBD2. The CDR3 spans 17 residues. CDR1 MNHNS and CDR2 SASEGT come from the germline V gene. Germline trimming cut 6 bases from V and 5 bases from J; bases unmatched to any gene: 10. CDR3 in amino acids: CASRGGLAGEKKDTQYF. In DNA form, the CDR3 reads TGTGCCAGCAGGGGGGGACTAGCGGGGGAAAAAAAAGATACGCAGTATTTT.

In this sample, this clonotype turned up many times. For the CDR3, the DNA is TGTGCCAGCAGCTTAGGACTCCTCGAGCAGTTCTTC. Its translation is CASSLGLLEQFF. The chain carries TRBV7-2 and TRBJ2-1; D gene unclear. V dropped 1 base and J dropped 10 bases, with 8 bases sitting between them. CDR1 is SGHTA, CDR2 FQGNSA, per germline. This CDR3 is built from 12 residues.

V is TRBV4-3 and J is TRBJ2-2, with D tentatively TRBD1 (5 bases). V gave up 0 bases and J gave up 5 bases, with 13 bases separating them. Germline V CDR1 and CDR2: LGHNA, YSLEER. The CDR3 totals 16 residues. The CDR3 spells CASSQEVRVWTGELFF. CDR3 DNA: TGCGCCAGCAGCCAAGAAGTCAGGGTATGGACCGGGGAGCTGTTTTTT.

The chain employs TRBV28 and TRBJ1-4; 8 bases are shared with TRBD1. V gave up 5 bases and J gave up 2 bases; unmatched junction bases: 7. CDR3 length equals 16 residues. Germline V gives CDR1 MDHEN, CDR2 SYDVKM. The CDR3 region is CASSGDRGNTNEKLFF. The CDR3 DNA sequence: TGTGCCAGCAGTGGCGACAGGGGAAACACTAATGAAAAACTGTTTTTT.

This chain uses TRBV25-1 with TRBJ1-2, with 10 bases identical to TRBD1. The CDR3 is made up of 15 amino acids. J lost 7 bases, V lost 1 base, and 6 bases had no gene match. Germline V gives CDR1 MGHDK, CDR2 SYGVNS. The CDR3 coding sequence is TGTGCCAGCAGTGAATGGGACAGGGGCGAGGGTGGCTACACCTTC. This translates into CASSEWDRGEGGYTF.

This sequence joins TRBV11-1 and TRBJ2-1, with a possible D match to TRBD2 (6 bases). Germline V lookup: CDR1 SGHAT, CDR2 FQDESV (reference sequence). V lost 2 bases to trimming and J lost 7 bases, with 15 bases between them. The CDR3 covers 15 residues. The CDR3: CASSLSRLVGNEQFF. For the CDR3, the DNA is TGTGCCAGCAGCTTAAGTAGACTAGTTGGGAATGAGCAGTTCTTC.

This chain connects TRBV6-6 to TRBJ1-4; possible D gene TRBD1, 6 bases. Deletions cut 5 bases from V and 4 bases from J, with 11 bases between. The germline V gene encodes CDR1 MNHNY and CDR2 SVGAGI (reference sequence). The CDR3 has 14 residues. CDR3: CASSEDSYNEKLFF. CDR3 DNA: TGTGCCAGCAGTGAGGACAGTTATAATGAAAAACTGTTTTTT.

The V call is TRBV4-1, the J call TRBJ1-4; 8 bases line up with TRBD1. Trimming took 2 bases from V and 2 from J; bases not matched to a gene: 10. The CDR3 spans 18 residues. Per germline, CDR1 MGHRA and CDR2 YSYEKL. This CDR3 reads CASSQITGGIGTNEKLFF. The CDR3 DNA reads as TGCGCCAGCAGCCAAATAACAGGGGGTATCGGGACTAATGAAAAACTGTTTTTT.

This clonotype was observed at least ten times. The gene calls are TRBV7-9 and TRBJ1-2; 8 positions match TRBD1. The CDR3 spans 13 residues. The V gene end was trimmed by 5 bases and the J gene end by 7 bases; junction bases not matched to a gene: 6. CDR1 is SEHNR, CDR2 FQNEAQ, per germline (reference sequence). CDR3 region: CASSRLGQAGYTF. The CDR3 DNA sequence: TGTGCCAGCAGCCGTTTGGGACAGGCTGGCTACACCTTC.